The TCR beta chain under discussion was sequenced for a study of blood T cell repertoires in COVID-19. Study overall: The United States, Italy and Spain were the sources of the acute and convalescent COVID-19 samples. Sources were T cells, B-cell-depleted T cells, or PBMCs; the material itself was cDNA or gDNA.

Repertoires were generated with immunoSEQ multiplex PCR, while TCRdb's copy carries only in-frame clones and drops some. The repertoire includes 120,000 or so clones, 82% of them detected once, and roughly 4.3% sits in the top ten. The material sequenced was peripheral blood. The receptor comes from a woman aged 65 to 85 with acute or convalescent COVID-19.

CDR3 DNA: TGCGCCAGCAGCCAAGGATACGGTCTGGAGGGGCCCCAGCATTTT. It encodes CASSQGYGLEGPQHF. The chain couples TRBV4-3 to TRBJ1-5; D uncertain. V dropped 1 base and J dropped 9 bases, with 16 bases sitting between them. The CDR3 is 15 residues long. The germline V gene encodes CDR1 LGHNA and CDR2 YSLEER.